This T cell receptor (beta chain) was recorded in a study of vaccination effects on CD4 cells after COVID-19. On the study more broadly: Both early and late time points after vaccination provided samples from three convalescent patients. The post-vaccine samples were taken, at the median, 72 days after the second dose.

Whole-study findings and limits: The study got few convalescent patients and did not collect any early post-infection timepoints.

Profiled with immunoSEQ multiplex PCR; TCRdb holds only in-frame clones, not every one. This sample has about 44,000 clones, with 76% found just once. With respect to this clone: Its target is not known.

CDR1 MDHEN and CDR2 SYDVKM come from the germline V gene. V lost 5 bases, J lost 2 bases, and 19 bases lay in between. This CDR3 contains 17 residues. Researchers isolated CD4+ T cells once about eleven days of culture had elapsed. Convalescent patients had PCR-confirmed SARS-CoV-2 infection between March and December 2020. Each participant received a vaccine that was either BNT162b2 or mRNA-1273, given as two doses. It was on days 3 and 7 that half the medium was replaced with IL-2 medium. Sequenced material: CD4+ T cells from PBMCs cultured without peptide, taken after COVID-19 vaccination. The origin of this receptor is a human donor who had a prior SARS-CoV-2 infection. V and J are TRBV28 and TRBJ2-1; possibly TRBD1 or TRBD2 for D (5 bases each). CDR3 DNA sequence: TGTGCCAGCAGTGTACTGACGGGGAAGGGGCCCTACAATGAGCAGTTCTTC. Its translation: CASSVLTGKGPYNEQFF.